These T cell receptor beta chains were read from a single sample in a study of CD8+CD57+ T cells in acquired aplastic anemia. MiXCR was run by TCRdb on the reads, yielding one entry per CDR3 protein. The sample holds 150,000 to 180,000 distinct CDR3 sequences; over 50% are singletons and the top ten take about an eighth. Sequenced input: sorted CD4+, CD8+, or CD8+CD57+ T cells (not recorded which) from PBMCs. The receptors come from a human donor with aplastic anemia. CDR3s include the opening cysteine and the closing phenylalanine or tryptophan. The D gene is left open where the match is weak. Part of the rows lack a size; the others show once, few, many or a class for expanded clones.

TRBD2 | TRBJ2-4 | TRBV19 | once | TGTGCCAGTAGTATATCGCGGCTAGCGGGAGGTACCAAAAACATTCAGTACTTC | CASSISRLAGGTKNIQYF
TRBD2 | TRBJ2-5 | TRBV4-1 | many | TGCGCCAGCAGCCACTTCGGACTAGAGGAGACCCAGTACTTC | CASSHFGLEETQYF
TRBD1 | TRBJ2-2 | TRBV7-9 | - | TGTGCCAGCAGCAGGGGACAGGGGAACACCGGGGAGCTGTTTTTT | CASSRGQGNTGELFF
TRBD2 | TRBJ2-1 | TRBV20-1 | many | TGCAGTGGCACCTTAGCGGGGGTGGGTAATGAGCAGTTCTTC | CSGTLAGVGNEQFF
TRBD2 | TRBJ2-7 | TRBV11-1 | - | TGTGCCAGCAGCCCTCAACCCGGGACTAGCGGGCCCTACTCCTACGAGCAGTACTTC | CASSPQPGTSGPYSYEQYF
- | TRBJ2-3 | TRBV7-2 | - | TGTGCCAGCAGCTTAGCGGTCGGACACCTCACAGATACGCAGTATTTT | CASSLAVGHLTDTQYF
- | TRBJ2-2 | TRBV7-9 | many | TGTGCCAGCAGCTCCGGACAGATGAACACCGGGGAGCTGTTTTTT | CASSSGQMNTGELFF
- | TRBJ2-1 | TRBV9 | many | TGTGCCAGCAGCGTAGGTGGGGGCCTCCACAATGAGCAGTTCTTC | CASSVGGGLHNEQFF
- | TRBJ2-7 | TRBV10-3 | many | TGTGCCACGTCACAGGGTCCCTTATTTACCTACGAGCAGTACTTC | CATSQGPLFTYEQYF
- | TRBJ2-7 | TRBV15 | - | TGTGCCACCAGCGAGGGGGGGCGCGGGTACGAGCAGTACTTC | CATSEGGRGYEQYF
- | TRBJ1-2 | TRBV5-5 | many | TGTGCCAGCACAAACGGACAACTTAGAGCCGTGGATGGCTACACCTTC | CASTNGQLRAVDGYTF
- | TRBJ1-1 | TRBV19 | - | TGTGCCAGTAGGGGGGCGGGGAGGTGGACTGAAGCTTTCTTT | CASRGAGRWTEAFF
TRBD2 | TRBJ2-1 | TRBV24-1 | - | TGTGCCACCAGTGATCCGCCGGGACTAGCGGGCTTAAATGAGCAGTTCTTC | CATSDPPGLAGLNEQFF
TRBD2 | TRBJ2-5 | TRBV6-1 | many | TGTGCCAGCGGCCGGGGGGGGAAAGAGACCCAGTACTTC | CASGRGGKETQYF
- | TRBJ2-2 | TRBV24-1 | - | TGTGCCACCAGTGACCCAACGAAGGACCTGAACACCGGGGAGCTGTTTTTT | CATSDPTKDLNTGELFF
- | TRBJ1-5 | TRBV19 | - | TGTGCCAGTAGTATACGGCAATTTAGCAATCAGCCCCAGCATTTT | CASSIRQFSNQPQHF
- | TRBJ1-1 | TRBV19 | many | TGTGCCAGTAGTTTGGCCACCGGGACTGAAGCTTTCTTT | CASSLATGTEAFF
- | TRBJ2-7 | TRBV20-1 | - | TGCAGTGCTGGGGCTCGCTCCTACGAGCAGTACTTC | CSAGARSYEQYF
- | TRBJ1-5 | TRBV7-6 | many | TGTGCCAGCAGCCTCGGGGTAGGGGGGGGAATGGGTCAGCCCCAGCATTTT | CASSLGVGGGMGQPQHF
TRBD1 | TRBJ1-2 | TRBV4-3 | many | TGCGCCAGCAGCCAAGGCCTTACAGGGGGCGGCTATGGCTACACCTTC | CASSQGLTGGGYGYTF
- | TRBJ2-7 | TRBV6-5 | - | TGTGCCAGCAGTTGCGGCAGGGAGTACGAGCAGTACTTC | CASSCGREYEQYF
- | TRBJ2-1 | TRBV29-1 | few | TGCAGCGTTGATGCCGGGGATACGGACAATGAGCAGTTCTTC | CSVDAGDTDNEQFF
- | TRBJ1-1 | TRBV6-1 | many | TGTGCCAGCAGTTCGCAGGGGTGGACTGAAGCTTTCTTT | CASSSQGWTEAFF
- | TRBJ1-2 | TRBV7-9 | - | TGTGCCAGCAGTCCTTCCCTGGGGCGCGGCTACACCTTC | CASSPSLGRGYTF
TRBD2 | TRBJ2-5 | TRBV3-1 | once | TGTGCCAGCAGCCAAGCCGAAGAGTTGGGGGGGGATGAGCAGTACTTC | CASSQAEELGGDEQYF
TRBD2 | TRBJ2-5 | TRBV5-4 | few | TGTGCCAGCAGCGCCCGGACTAGCGGCCAAGAGACCCAGTACTTC | CASSARTSGQETQYF
- | TRBJ1-1 | TRBV29-1 | many | TGCAGCGTTGGTGGGGGAACTTTCAGGGGTGAAGCTTTCTTT | CSVGGGTFRGEAFF
- | TRBJ1-6 | TRBV19 | - | TGTGCCAGTAGCCCCACAGATTCACCCCTCCACTTT | CASSPTDSPLHF
- | TRBJ1-2 | TRBV2 | many | TGTGCCAGCAGTGAACTTCCATACTATGGCTACACCTTC | CASSELPYYGYTF
- | TRBJ1-6 | TRBV11-2 | - | TGTGCCAGCAGCATCGTAGCCCAGGTTGAGAATTCACCCCTCCACTTT | CASSIVAQVENSPLHF
- | TRBJ2-3 | TRBV11-1 | - | TGTGCCAGCAGCTTAGGGGCAGTGGATAGCACAGATACGCAGTATTTT | CASSLGAVDSTDTQYF
- | TRBJ2-2 | TRBV2 | many | TGTGCCAGCAGTGAAGACCCTACAGGGAACACCGGGGAGCTGTTTTTT | CASSEDPTGNTGELFF
- | TRBJ2-7 | TRBV6-5 | - | TGTGCCAGCAGTTACCCTCCAGGGAGTGGGGGCGAGCAGTACTTC | CASSYPPGSGGEQYF
- | TRBJ1-1 | TRBV7-9 | - | TGTGCCAGCAGCCCCCCGGCGGACACTGAAGCTTTCTTT | CASSPPADTEAFF
- | TRBJ1-1 | TRBV11-1 | many | TGTGCCAGCAGCTCGCAGGGACCCAACACTGAAGCTTTCTTT | CASSSQGPNTEAFF
TRBD1 | TRBJ1-6 | TRBV5-1 | many | TGCGCCAGCAGCCCCAACAGGGGCTATAATTCACCCCTCCACTTT | CASSPNRGYNSPLHF